This T cell receptor (beta chain) appears in the sequencing data of a study of T cell repertoires in cytomegalovirus infection. Study at large: CMV epitopes that were recently identified and HLA-C-restricted were used alongside well-studied HLA-B-restricted ones. Indications came from public TCR beta signatures; they pointed to CMV infection and to a matching HLA type.

Comment on this clonotype: The target antigen is unknown.

The CDR3 has 17 residues. Trimming cost V 2 bases and J 7 bases; bases outside gene matches: 10. The germline CDR1 and CDR2 sequences are SGHTA and FQGNSA. Study conclusions and caveats: The study found HLA-C-restricted CMV-specific TCR beta clonotypes dominating the ex vivo response.

One entry per CDR3 protein, called by TCRdb with MiXCR from the reads. The table lists approximately 470,000 distinct CDR3 sequences, about 44% of them singletons. This chain links TRBV7-2 with TRBJ2-1; TRBD2 agrees at 11 bases. The TCR originated in a human donor in good health (CMV status not recorded). Some clones in this sample may be carry-over from other donors' samples. Here the sequenced sample was cultured PBMCs, taken from culture after CMV antigen stimulation. For the CDR3, the DNA is TGTGCCAGCAGCTTATCCGATAGCGGGAGGGCCGGGAATGAGCAGTTCTTC. Protein sequence: CASSLSDSGRAGNEQFF.